Included here is one T cell receptor beta chain sequence, with context. Per the germline V gene, CDR1 is LGHNA and CDR2 is YNFKEQ. Trimming removed 5 bases from V and 3 bases from J; junction bases left unmatched: 14. The CDR3 runs to 19 residues. The source of the sample is a study of shared clonotypes between healthy human individuals. The table came from immunoSEQ multiplex PCR; TCRdb's copy has only in-frame clones and leaves some out. This sample has millions of clones, with 90% to 95% found just once. Sequenced sample: naive CD4+ T cells sorted from blood. Subset denoted: CD45RA+ positively selected. The receptor comes from a man between 18 and 35 years old in good health. The chain combines TRBV4-2 with TRBJ2-5, with 14 bases lining up with TRBD2. The CDR3 region has the DNA TGTGCCAGCAGCAAGTGGACCGGGACTAGCGGGGGTGACGAAGAGACCCAGTACTTC. This encodes CASSKWTGTSGGDEETQYF.